The 20 T cell receptor beta chains below all came from one sample that was sequenced in a study of T cell clonality in common variable immunodeficiency. Whole-study findings and limits: Common variable immunodeficiency TCR beta sequences reportedly had fewer deletions and N-nucleotide insertions.

Sequencing used immunoSEQ multiplex PCR; TCRdb keeps in-frame clones, though not all of them. Singletons are absent from the sample, which has about 33,000 clones. These receptors lack a known antigen. Sequencing was done on a sample of peripheral blood mononuclear cells. The receptor set was obtained from a human donor with common variable immunodeficiency.

This clone was found many times. The DNA ends 3 residues before the CDR3 does, and the rest of the CDR3 is filled in from the germline J gene. The rearrangement uses TRBV14 and TRBJ2-7; D gene unclear. There are 11 residues in the CDR3. Looked up from germline, CDR1 is SGHDN and CDR2 is FVKESK. V shed 5 bases and J shed 5 bases, with 7 bases lying between them. The CDR3 here is CASSETHEQYF. The sequenced part of the CDR3 DNA is TGTGCCAGCAGCGAGACACACGAG.

Points on this clone: The read terminates 3 residues before the CDR3 end, so the remaining end is supplied by the germline J gene. The chain combines TRBV18 with TRBJ2-5; the D is unclear. Per the germline V gene, CDR1 is KGHSH and CDR2 is LQKENI. Trimming took off 1 base at V and 5 bases at J, with 8 bases between the two ends. The CDR3 length is 13 residues. The CDR3 protein is CASSPREAETQYF. The part of the CDR3 DNA that was read is TGTGCCAGCTCACCACGAGAAGCGGAGACC.

About this clone: The read comes to an end 3 residues before the CDR3 does, leaving the germline J gene to fill in the end. The gene calls are TRBV7-2 and TRBJ1-6; no reliable D call. The germline V gene encodes CDR1 SGHTA and CDR2 FQGNSA. The CDR3 covers 15 residues. With 5 bases removed from V and 7 bases from J, the gap between germline ends came to 15 bases. The CDR3 reads CASSLRAPWNSPLHF. The part of the CDR3 DNA that was read is TGTGCCAGCAGCCTACGAGCTCCCTGGAATTCACCC. Combining the CDR3 with reference TRBV7-2 and TRBJ1-6 gives the whole variable domain GAGVSQSPSNKVTEKGKDVELRCDPISGHTALYWYRQSLGQGLEFLIYFQGNSAPDKSGLPSDRFSAERTGGSVSTLTIQRTQQEDSAVYLCASSLRAPWNSPLHFGNGTRLTVT.

In regard to this clone: The read is 3 residues too short to cover the CDR3 end, so that end is filled in from the germline J gene. The rearrangement uses TRBV20-1 and TRBJ1-2; 9 bases align to TRBD1. V lost 3 bases, J lost 4 bases, and 12 bases stayed unmatched. The CDR3 covers 16 residues. Germline V gene lookup returns CDR1 DFQATT and CDR2 SNEGSKA (reference sequence). The sequenced part of the CDR3 DNA is TGCAGTGCTAGGGGGACAGGGCCCGAACTTTCCTATGGC. Its translation: CSARGTGPELSYG. The whole CDR3 sequence reads CSARGTGPELSYGYTF.

There are many counts of this clone. The CDR3 goes on 3 residues after the read ends, and that part is filled in from the germline J gene. This chain joins TRBV7-2 and TRBJ2-7; tentative D call: TRBD2 (5 bases). The CDR3 extends over 14 amino acids. Looked up from germline, CDR1 is SGHTA and CDR2 is FQGNSA. Trimming shortened V by 3 bases and J by 5 bases, and 14 bases separated the two germline ends. CDR3 amino acids: CASSFSRTYNEQYF. The sequenced CDR3 bases are TGTGCCAGCAGCTTCAGCCGGACTTATAACGAG.

As regards this clone: The CDR3 end falls 3 residues outside the read, so it is completed with the germline J gene. This rearrangement joins TRBV2 to TRBJ2-1, with TRBD1 identical over 7 bases. The length of the CDR3 is 15 residues. The germline CDR1 and CDR2 sequences are SNHLY and FYNNEI. V lost 7 bases and J lost 4; bases outside the gene matches: 10. CDR3 protein: CASTEKGALYNEQFF. The sequenced part of the CDR3 DNA is TGTGCCAGCACCGAAAAGGGGGCCCTGTACAATGAG.

In this sample, this clone turned up a few times. The read stops 3 residues short of the end of the CDR3; the missing end is completed from the germline J gene. The gene calls are TRBV2 and TRBJ1-1, with D maybe TRBD1 (5 bases). The CDR3 has 13 amino acids. In germline, CDR1 is SNHLY, CDR2 FYNNEI. Trimming left V 7 bases short and J 3 bases short, with 12 bases between. CDR3 bases read: TGTGCCAGCAAAGGGGCGGAGTACACTGAA. This codes for CASKGAEYTE. From start to end, the CDR3 is CASKGAEYTEAFF.

With regard to this clone: The read terminates 3 residues before the CDR3 end, so the remaining end is supplied by the germline J gene. The chain has TRBV30 and TRBJ2-5; D perhaps matches TRBD1 (6 bases). This CDR3 contains 13 residues. Trimming removed 3 bases from V and 2 bases from J, with 10 bases in between. Germline CDR1 is GTSNPN and CDR2 is SVGIG (reference sequence). CDR3 protein: CAWRGRGQETQYF. Incomplete CDR3 DNA: TGTGCCTGGAGAGGCAGGGGACAAGAGACC.

This clone was counted many times. Read coverage stops 3 residues before the CDR3 terminus; the germline J gene supplies the remainder. V usage is TRBV7-3 and J usage is TRBJ2-6; D not resolved. The CDR3 has 13 residues. The germline V and J ends were trimmed by 4 bases and 1 base, with 2 bases remaining between them. Per the germline V gene, CDR1 is SGHTA and CDR2 is FQGTGA. The CDR3 DNA, read in part, is TGTGCCAGCAGCTCGTCTGGGGCCAACGTC. Translation: CASSSSGANV. The entire CDR3 sequence reads CASSSSGANVLTF.

Concerning this clone: The read finishes 3 residues shy of the CDR3 end, and the germline J gene is used to complete it. This chain uses TRBV19 with TRBJ1-2, with TRBD1 identical over 9 bases. The CDR3 loop spans 13 amino acids. The germline CDR1 and CDR2 sequences are LNHDA and SQIVND (reference sequence). Germline trimming cut 10 bases from V and 7 bases from J; bases unmatched to any gene: 10. CDR3 DNA, as far as it was read: TGTGCCACTAGCGCGACAGGGGGTTCTGGC. This gives the protein CATSATGGSG. The full-length CDR3 reads as CATSATGGSGYTF.

This clone was seen a handful of times. The CDR3 sequence is CASSNRQGGQETQYF. CDR3 DNA (partial): TGTGCCAGCAGCAACAGACAGGGAGGGCAAGAGACC. This chain uses TRBV11-3 with TRBJ2-5; D is perhaps TRBD1 or TRBD2 (7 bases each). The missing CDR3 end, 3 residues past where the read stops, is filled in from the germline J gene. Deletions cut 5 bases from V and 2 bases from J, with 15 bases between. This CDR3 has 15 residues. Looked up from germline, CDR1 is SGHNT and CDR2 is YENEEA.

As to this clone: Coverage ceases 3 residues before the CDR3 finishes, and the germline J gene fills in the end. V gene TRBV7-9 combines with J gene TRBJ1-2; TRBD1 matches 9 bases. Germline V gives CDR1 SEHNR, CDR2 FQNEAQ (reference sequence). The CDR3 loop spans 15 amino acids. The V and J ends lost 5 bases and 4 bases, in that order; junction bases with no gene match: 8. The CDR3 region is CASSTRTGAGYGYTF. The DNA read from the CDR3 is TGTGCCAGCAGCACACGGACAGGGGCCGGCTATGGC.

This clone was counted at least ten times. The sequence runs out 3 residues before the end of the CDR3; the remainder is reconstructed from the germline J gene. V gene TRBV20-1 combines with J gene TRBJ2-5, with 10 nucleotides matching TRBD2. Germline V CDR1 and CDR2: DFQATT, SNEGSKA (reference sequence). V dropped 6 bases and J dropped 0; count of bases not matched to a gene: 7. The CDR3 runs 15 residues. The part of the CDR3 DNA that was read is TGCAGTGCGTCCGGGACTAGCGAATACCAAGAGACC. It encodes CSASGTSEYQET. The full CDR3 protein reads CSASGTSEYQETQYF.

Only a few counts were recorded for this clone. The sequenced CDR3 bases are TGTGCCAGCAGCGCCAACGGGGGTTGGGAGACC. Translated, it gives CASSANGGWET. The full CDR3 is CASSANGGWETQYF. The rearrangement uses TRBV7-3 and TRBJ2-5; D is perhaps TRBD2 (6 bases). The CDR3 end lies 3 residues beyond the end of the read and is filled in from the germline J gene. The CDR3 is made up of 14 amino acids. CDR1 and CDR2 (germline): SGHTA, FQGTGA. Between the trimmed V and J ends, which lost 5 bases and 5 bases, there was a span of 15 bases.

Concerning this clone: The CDR3 end lies 3 residues beyond the end of the read and is filled in from the germline J gene. This chain links TRBV7-3 with TRBJ2-3; 11 nucleotides align to TRBD2. The CDR3 has 16 residues. Germline CDR1 and CDR2: SGHTA and FQGTGA. The ends lost 5 bases at V and 5 bases at J; junction bases unmatched: 9. The CDR3 reads CASSLGNSGGGDTQYF. CDR3 DNA (partial): TGTGCCAGCAGCCTGGGAAATAGCGGGGGGGGAGATACG.

Comments on this clone: The read ends 3 residues before the CDR3 terminus; that terminus is restored from the germline J gene. This rearrangement joins TRBV18 to TRBJ1-5; TRBD1 aligns across 8 bases. V lost 3 bases and J lost 7; bases outside the gene matches: 2. Germline V CDR1 and CDR2: KGHSH, LQKENI. The CDR3 runs to 13 residues. The CDR3 reads CASSPGTGQPQHF. The CDR3 DNA, read in part, is TGTGCCAGCTCACCGGGGACAGGCCAGCCC. The full variable domain, in which reference TRBV18 and TRBJ1-5 provide the parts outside the CDR3, is NAGVMQNPRHLVRRRGQEARLRCSPMKGHSHVYWYRQLPEEGLKFMVYLQKENIIDESGMPKERFSAEFPKEGPSILRIQQVVRGDSAAYFCASSPGTGQPQHFGDGTRLSIL.

This clone occurred a few times. The CDR3 end falls 3 residues outside the read, so it is completed with the germline J gene. This chain uses TRBV2 with TRBJ2-3; 9 nucleotides match TRBD2. V gave up 3 bases and J gave up 4 bases; unmatched junction bases: 11. CDR1 is SNHLY, CDR2 FYNNEI, per germline. The CDR3 spans 17 residues. The part of the CDR3 DNA that was read is TGTGCCAGCAGTGATACCGCGGGGGGGCCGGGGGCAGATACG. Translation gives CASSDTAGGPGADT. The whole CDR3 reads CASSDTAGGPGADTQYF.

This clone was observed at least ten times. The CDR3 end falls 3 residues outside the read, so it is completed with the germline J gene. The chain uses TRBV30 and TRBJ2-1; 13 nucleotides agree with TRBD2. J lost 7 bases, V lost 6 bases, and 12 bases had no gene match. CDR1 is GTSNPN and CDR2 is SVGIG in the germline V gene (reference sequence). The CDR3 sequence is 16 residues long. The CDR3 bases that were read are TGTGCCTGCCTTGTCTGGCGACTAGCGGGGGGAAATGAG. It is translated as CACLVWRLAGGNE. The whole CDR3 sequence reads CACLVWRLAGGNEQFF. Looking up the rest from reference TRBV30 and TRBJ2-1 gives the full variable domain: SQTIHQWPATLVQPVGSPLSLECTVEGTSNPNLYWYRQAAGRGLQLLFYSVGIGQISSEVPQNLSASRPQDRQFILSSKKLLLSDSGFYLCACLVWRLAGGNEQFFGPGTRLTVL.

This clone was observed many times. The read falls 3 residues short of the CDR3 end, and the missing part is taken from the germline J gene. The chain is built from TRBV4-2 and TRBJ2-2; 9 bases line up with TRBD2. Germline loops: CDR1 LGHNA, CDR2 YNFKEQ. The CDR3 extends over 14 amino acids. V shed 8 bases, J shed 7 bases, and the junction held 8 bases outside the gene matches. CDR3 in amino acids: CASAGLAGHGELFF. The CDR3 bases that were read are TGTGCCAGCGCGGGACTAGCCGGGCACGGGGAG.

In its sample, this clone was seen many times. The DNA ends 3 residues before the CDR3 does, and the rest of the CDR3 is filled in from the germline J gene. The chain recombines TRBV19 with TRBJ1-1; 9 bases line up with TRBD1. V shed 5 bases and J 2 bases; nucleotides not matched to a gene: 18. The CDR3 sequence is 19 residues long. CDR1 LNHDA and CDR2 SQIVND come from the germline V gene (reference sequence). CDR3 DNA, as far as it was read: TGTGCCAGTAGTTGGGGACAGGGAATTTCTTTTCTTCCTAACACTGAA. It translates to CASSWGQGISFLPNTE. The full CDR3 protein is CASSWGQGISFLPNTEAFF.